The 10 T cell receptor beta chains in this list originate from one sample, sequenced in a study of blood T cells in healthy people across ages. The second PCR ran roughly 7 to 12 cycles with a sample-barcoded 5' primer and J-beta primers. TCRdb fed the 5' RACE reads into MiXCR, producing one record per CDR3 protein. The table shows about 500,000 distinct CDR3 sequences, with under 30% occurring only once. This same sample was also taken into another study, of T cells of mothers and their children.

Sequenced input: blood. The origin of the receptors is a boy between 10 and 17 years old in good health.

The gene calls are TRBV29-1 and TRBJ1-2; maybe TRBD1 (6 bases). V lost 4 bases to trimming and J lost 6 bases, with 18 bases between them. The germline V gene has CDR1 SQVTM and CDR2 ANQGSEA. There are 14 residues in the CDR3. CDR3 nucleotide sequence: TGCAGCGTTGTTAAGGGGCAGGGGAAGGATGGCTACACCTTC. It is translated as CSVVKGQGKDGYTF.

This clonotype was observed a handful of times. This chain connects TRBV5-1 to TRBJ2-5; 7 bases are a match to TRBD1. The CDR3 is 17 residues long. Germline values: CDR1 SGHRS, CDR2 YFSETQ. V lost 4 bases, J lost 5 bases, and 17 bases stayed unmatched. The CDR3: CASSLGTQGSFLETQYF. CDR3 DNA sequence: TGCGCCAGCAGCCTTGGGACACAGGGGTCATTTCTGGAGACCCAGTACTTC.

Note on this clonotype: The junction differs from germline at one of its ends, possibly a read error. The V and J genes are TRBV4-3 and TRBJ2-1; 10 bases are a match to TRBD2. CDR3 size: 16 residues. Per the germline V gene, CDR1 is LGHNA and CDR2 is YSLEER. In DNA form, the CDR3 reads TGCGCCAGTAGCCAAGTATTAGCGGGAGGCAGCAATGAGCAGTTCTTC. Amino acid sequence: CASSQVLAGGSNEQFF.

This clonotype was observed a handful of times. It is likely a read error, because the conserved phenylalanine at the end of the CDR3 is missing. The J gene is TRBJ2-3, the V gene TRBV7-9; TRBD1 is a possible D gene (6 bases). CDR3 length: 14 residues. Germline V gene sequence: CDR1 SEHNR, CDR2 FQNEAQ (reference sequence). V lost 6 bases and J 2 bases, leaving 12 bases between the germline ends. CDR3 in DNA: TGTGCCAGCAGACCCGGGACACACACAGATACGCAGTATCTT. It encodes CASRPGTHTDTQYL.

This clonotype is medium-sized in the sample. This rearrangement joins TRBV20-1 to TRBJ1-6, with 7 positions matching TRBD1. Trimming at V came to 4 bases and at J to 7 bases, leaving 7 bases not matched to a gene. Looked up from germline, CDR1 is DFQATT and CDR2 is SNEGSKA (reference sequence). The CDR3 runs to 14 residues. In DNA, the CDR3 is TGCAGTGCTATCGCCGGGACAGAGAATTCACCCCTCCACTTT. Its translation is CSAIAGTENSPLHF.

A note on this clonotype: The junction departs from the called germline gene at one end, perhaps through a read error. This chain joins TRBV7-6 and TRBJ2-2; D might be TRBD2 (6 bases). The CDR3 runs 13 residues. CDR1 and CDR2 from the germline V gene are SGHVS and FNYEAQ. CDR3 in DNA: TGTGCCAGCAGCTTACTTCCGGGCGGGGCGCTGTTTTTT. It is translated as CASSLLPGGALFF.

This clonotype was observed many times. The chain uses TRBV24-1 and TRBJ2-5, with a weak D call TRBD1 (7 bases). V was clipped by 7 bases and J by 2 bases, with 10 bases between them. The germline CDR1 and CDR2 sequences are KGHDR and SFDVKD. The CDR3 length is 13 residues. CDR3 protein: CATSPGGQETQYF. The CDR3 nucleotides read TGTGCCACCAGCCCAGGGGGGCAAGAGACCCAGTACTTC.

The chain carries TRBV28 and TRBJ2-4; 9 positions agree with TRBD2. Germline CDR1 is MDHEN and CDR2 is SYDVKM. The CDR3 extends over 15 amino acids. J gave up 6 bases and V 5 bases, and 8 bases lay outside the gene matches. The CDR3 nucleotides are TGTGCCAGCAGTGGCGGGGGTAGCGGGGGAAACATTCAGTACTTC. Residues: CASSGGGSGGNIQYF.

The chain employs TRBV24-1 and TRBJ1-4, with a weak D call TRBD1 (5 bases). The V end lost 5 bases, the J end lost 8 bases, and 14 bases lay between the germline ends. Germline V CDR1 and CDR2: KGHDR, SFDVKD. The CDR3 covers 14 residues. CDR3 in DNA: TGTGCCACCAGTGGAGGAGGGACCTTCGAAAAACTGTTTTTT. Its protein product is CATSGGGTFEKLFF.

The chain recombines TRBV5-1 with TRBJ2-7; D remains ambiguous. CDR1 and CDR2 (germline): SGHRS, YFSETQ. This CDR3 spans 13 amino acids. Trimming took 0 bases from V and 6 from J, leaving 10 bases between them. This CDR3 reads CASSLDGSIEQYF. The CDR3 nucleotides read TGCGCCAGCAGCTTGGACGGGTCTATCGAGCAGTACTTC.